A single sample gave rise to the 2 T cell receptor beta chains below, sequenced in a study of blood T cells in healthy people across ages. Sample-barcoded 5' priming and a J-beta primer mix drove a second PCR of roughly 6 to 12 cycles. From the 5' RACE reads, TCRdb called clonotypes with MiXCR, one entry per CDR3 protein. Counted here are about 1.8 million distinct CDR3 sequences, just under 50% occurring once; the ten biggest clones make up over 2%. Sequencing was done on a sample of blood. The receptors stem from a woman aged 35 to 49 in good health.

The chain recombines TRBV29-1 with TRBJ1-2; D unclear. Trimming removed 3 bases at V and 13 bases at J, with 21 bases between. The V gene's germline CDR1 is SQVTM and CDR2 ANQGSEA. The CDR3 extends over 13 amino acids. The CDR3 coding sequence is TGCAGCGTTGAGGAAAGGAGAGAGGGAAGTCGCACCTTC. Encoded protein: CSVEERREGSRTF.

The V call is TRBV2, the J call TRBJ1-2, with D possibly matching TRBD1 (5 bases). CDR3 size: 14 residues. CDR1 is SNHLY, CDR2 FYNNEI, per germline. Trimming stripped 4 bases from V and 6 bases from J, with 15 bases between. The DNA of the CDR3 is TGTGCCAGCAGTGGGGACGGATCTTTGAATGGCTACACCTTC. It translates to CASSGDGSLNGYTF.